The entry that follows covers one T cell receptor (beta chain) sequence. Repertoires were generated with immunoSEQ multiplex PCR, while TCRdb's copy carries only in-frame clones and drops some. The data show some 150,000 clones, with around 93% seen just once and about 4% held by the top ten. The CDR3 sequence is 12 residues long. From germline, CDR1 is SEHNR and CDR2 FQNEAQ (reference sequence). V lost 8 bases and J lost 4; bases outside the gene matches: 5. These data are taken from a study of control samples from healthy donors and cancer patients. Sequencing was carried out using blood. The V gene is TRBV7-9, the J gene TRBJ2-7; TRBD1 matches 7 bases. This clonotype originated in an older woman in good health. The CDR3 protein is CASGAGGYEQYF. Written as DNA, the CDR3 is TGTGCCAGCGGGGCAGGGGGTTACGAGCAGTACTTC.